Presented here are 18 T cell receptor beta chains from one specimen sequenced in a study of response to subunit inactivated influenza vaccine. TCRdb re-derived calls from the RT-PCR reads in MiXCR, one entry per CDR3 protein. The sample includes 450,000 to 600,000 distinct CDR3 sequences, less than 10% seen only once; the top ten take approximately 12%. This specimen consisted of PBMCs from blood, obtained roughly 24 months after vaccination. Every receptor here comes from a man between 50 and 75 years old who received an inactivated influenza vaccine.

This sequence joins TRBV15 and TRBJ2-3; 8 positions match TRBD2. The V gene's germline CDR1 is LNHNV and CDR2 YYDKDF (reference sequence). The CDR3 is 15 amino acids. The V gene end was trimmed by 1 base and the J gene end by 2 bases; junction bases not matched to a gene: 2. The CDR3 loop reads CATSRAGLVTDTQYF. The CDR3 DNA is TGTGCCACCAGCAGAGCGGGACTAGTCACAGATACGCAGTATTTT. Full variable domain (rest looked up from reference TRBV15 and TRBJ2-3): DAMVIQNPRYQVTQFGKPVTLSCSQTLNHNVMYWYQQKSSQAPKLLFHYYDKDFNNEADTPDNFQSRRPNTSFCFLDIRSPGLGDTAMYLCATSRAGLVTDTQYFGPGTRLTVL.

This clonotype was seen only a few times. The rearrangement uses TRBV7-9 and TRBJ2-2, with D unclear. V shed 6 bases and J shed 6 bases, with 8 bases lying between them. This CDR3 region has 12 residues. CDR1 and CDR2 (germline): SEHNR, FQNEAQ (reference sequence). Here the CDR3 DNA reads TGTGCCAGCAGACAGATCCCCGGGGAGCTGTTTTTT. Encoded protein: CASRQIPGELFF.

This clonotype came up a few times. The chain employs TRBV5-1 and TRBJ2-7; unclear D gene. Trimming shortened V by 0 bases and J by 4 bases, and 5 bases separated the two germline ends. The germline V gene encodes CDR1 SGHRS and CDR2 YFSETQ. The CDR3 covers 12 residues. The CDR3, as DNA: TGCGCCAGCAGCTTGGAACGGTACGAGCAGTACTTC. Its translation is CASSLERYEQYF.

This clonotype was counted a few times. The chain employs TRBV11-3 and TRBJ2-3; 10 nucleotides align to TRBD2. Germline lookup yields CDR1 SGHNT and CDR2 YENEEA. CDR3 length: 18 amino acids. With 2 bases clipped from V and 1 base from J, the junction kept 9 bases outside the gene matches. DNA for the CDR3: TGTGCCAGCAGCTTAAGGGGGTCTAGCGGGGGCCGCACAGATACGCAGTATTTT. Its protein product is CASSLRGSSGGRTDTQYF.

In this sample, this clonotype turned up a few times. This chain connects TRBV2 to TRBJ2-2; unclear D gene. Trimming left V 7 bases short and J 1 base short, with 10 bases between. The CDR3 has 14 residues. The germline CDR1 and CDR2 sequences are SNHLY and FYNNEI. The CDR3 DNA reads TGTGCCAGCACGGCCATTAAGAACACCGGGGAGCTGTTTTTT. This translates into CASTAIKNTGELFF.

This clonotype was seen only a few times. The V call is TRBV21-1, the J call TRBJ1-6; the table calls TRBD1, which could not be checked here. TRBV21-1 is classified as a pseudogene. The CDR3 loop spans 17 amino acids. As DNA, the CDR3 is TGTGCCAGCAGCCGGGCGGGACACGCGCGCCAAGGTTCACCCCTCCACTTT. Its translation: CASSRAGHARQGSPLHF.

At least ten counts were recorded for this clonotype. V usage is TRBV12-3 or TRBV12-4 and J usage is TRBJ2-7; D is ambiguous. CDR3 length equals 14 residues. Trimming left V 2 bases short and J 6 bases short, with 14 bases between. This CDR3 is CASSLNFPYAEQYF. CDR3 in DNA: TGTGCCAGCAGTTTAAATTTCCCCTACGCCGAGCAGTACTTC.

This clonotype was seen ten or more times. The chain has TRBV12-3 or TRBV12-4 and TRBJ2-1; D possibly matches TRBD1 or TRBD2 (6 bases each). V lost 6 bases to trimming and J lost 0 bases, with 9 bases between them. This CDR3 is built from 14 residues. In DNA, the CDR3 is TGTGCCAGCAGAGGGGGACTCTCCTACAATGAGCAGTTCTTC. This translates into CASRGGLSYNEQFF.

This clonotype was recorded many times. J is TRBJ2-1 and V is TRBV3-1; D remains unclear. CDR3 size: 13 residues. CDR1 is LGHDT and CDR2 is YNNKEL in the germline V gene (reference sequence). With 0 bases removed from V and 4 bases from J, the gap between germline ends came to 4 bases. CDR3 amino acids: CASSQDRYNEQFF. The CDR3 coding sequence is TGTGCCAGCAGCCAAGATCGATACAATGAGCAGTTCTTC.

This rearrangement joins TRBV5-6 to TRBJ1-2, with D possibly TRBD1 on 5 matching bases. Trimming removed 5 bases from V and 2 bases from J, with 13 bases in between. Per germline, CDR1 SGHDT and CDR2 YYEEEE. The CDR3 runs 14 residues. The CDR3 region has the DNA TGTGCCAGCAGGGAAATAGAGGGGAACTATGGCTACACCTTC. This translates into CASREIEGNYGYTF.

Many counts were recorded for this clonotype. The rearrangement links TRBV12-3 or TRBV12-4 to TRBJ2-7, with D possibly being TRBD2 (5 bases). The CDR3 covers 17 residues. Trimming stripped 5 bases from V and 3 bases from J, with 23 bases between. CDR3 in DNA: TGTGCCAGCAGTCTCTCTCCTCTATCGGGGTCCCACTACGAGCAGTACTTC. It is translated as CASSLSPLSGSHYEQYF.

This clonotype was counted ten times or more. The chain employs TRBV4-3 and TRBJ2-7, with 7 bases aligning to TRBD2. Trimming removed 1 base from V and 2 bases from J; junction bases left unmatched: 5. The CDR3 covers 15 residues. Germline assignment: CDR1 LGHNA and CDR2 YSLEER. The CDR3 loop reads CASSQVLAGPYEQYF. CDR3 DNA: TGCGCCAGCAGCCAAGTTTTAGCGGGTCCCTACGAGCAGTACTTC.

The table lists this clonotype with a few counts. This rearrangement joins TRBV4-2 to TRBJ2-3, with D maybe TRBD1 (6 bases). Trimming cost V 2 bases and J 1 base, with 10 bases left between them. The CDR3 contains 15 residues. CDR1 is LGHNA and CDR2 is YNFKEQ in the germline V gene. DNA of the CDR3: TGTGCCAGCAGCCAAATGGGACAACGCACAGATACGCAGTATTTT. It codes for CASSQMGQRTDTQYF.

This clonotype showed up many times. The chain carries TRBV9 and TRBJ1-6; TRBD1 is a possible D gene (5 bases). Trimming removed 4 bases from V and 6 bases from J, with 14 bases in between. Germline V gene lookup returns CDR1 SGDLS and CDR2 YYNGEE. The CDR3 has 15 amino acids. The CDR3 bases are TGTGCCAGCAGCACCCGAGGGGCCTCTAATTCACCCCTCCACTTT. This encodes CASSTRGASNSPLHF. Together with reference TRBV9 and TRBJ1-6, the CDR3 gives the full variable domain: DSGVTQTPKHLITATGQRVTLRCSPRSGDLSVYWYQQSLDQGLQFLIQYYNGEERAKGNILERFSAQQFPDLHSELNLSSLELGDSALYFCASSTRGASNSPLHFGNGTRLTVT.

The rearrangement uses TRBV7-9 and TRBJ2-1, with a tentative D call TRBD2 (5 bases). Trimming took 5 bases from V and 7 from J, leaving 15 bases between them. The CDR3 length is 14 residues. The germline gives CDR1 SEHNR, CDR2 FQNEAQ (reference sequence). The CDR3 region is CASSPGNPGNEQFF. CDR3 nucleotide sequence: TGTGCCAGCAGCCCTGGAAATCCGGGGAATGAGCAGTTCTTC.

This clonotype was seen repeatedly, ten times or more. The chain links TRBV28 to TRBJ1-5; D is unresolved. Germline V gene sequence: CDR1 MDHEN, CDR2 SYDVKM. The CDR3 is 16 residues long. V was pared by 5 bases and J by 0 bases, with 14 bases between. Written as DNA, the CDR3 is TGTGCCAGCAGTCTCATCCGGAGTTCTAGCAATCAGCCCCAGCATTTT. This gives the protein CASSLIRSSSNQPQHF. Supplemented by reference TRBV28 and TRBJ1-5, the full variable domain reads DVKVTQSSRYLVKRTGEKVFLECVQDMDHENMFWYRQDPGLGLRLIYFSYDVKMKEKGDIPEGYSVSREKKERFSLILESASTNQTSMYLCASSLIRSSSNQPQHFGDGTRLSIL.

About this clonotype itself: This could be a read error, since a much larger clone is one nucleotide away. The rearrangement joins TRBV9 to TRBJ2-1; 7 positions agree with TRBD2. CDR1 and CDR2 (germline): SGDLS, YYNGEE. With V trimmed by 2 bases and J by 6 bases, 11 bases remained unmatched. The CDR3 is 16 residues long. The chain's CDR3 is CASSVTGTIGINEQFF. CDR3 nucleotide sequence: TGTGCCAGCAGCGTGACCGGGACTATCGGGATCAATGAGCAGTTCTTC.

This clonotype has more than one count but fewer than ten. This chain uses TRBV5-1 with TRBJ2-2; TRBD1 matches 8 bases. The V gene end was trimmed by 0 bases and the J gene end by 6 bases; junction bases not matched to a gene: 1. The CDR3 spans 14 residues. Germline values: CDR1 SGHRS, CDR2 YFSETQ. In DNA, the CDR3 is TGCGCCAGCAGCTTGGGACAGGGGCCCGGGGAGCTGTTTTTT. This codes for CASSLGQGPGELFF.